This T cell receptor beta chain was sequenced for a study of blood T cell repertoires in COVID-19. Turning to the study itself: Samples came from the United States, Italy and Spain, spanning acute and convalescent COVID-19. PBMCs, B-cell-depleted T cells, or T cells provided the cDNA or gDNA that made up the material.

The authors' processing: Nucleated cell counts were estimated from reference gene primer amplification. Measured with immunoSEQ multiplex PCR; TCRdb has only the in-frame clones, and not every one. Clone size and V and J calls were adopted from that table, with D and trimming inferred from the DNA. The table lists about 230,000 clones, over 80% of them singletons, with around 1.3% in the top ten. This CDR3 region has 15 residues. The germline gives CDR1 SGHNT, CDR2 YYREEE (reference sequence). J was trimmed by 12 bases and V by 0 bases; bases with no gene match: 12. The genes are TRBV5-4 and TRBJ2-1; 7 nucleotides agree with TRBD2. This receptor was taken from a woman aged 25-40 years with COVID-19, enrolled during active disease. Sample: peripheral blood. Here the CDR3 reads CASSLGGEGPLRQFF. DNA for the CDR3: TGTGCCAGCAGCTTGGGGGGGGAGGGCCCTCTTCGGCAGTTCTTC.